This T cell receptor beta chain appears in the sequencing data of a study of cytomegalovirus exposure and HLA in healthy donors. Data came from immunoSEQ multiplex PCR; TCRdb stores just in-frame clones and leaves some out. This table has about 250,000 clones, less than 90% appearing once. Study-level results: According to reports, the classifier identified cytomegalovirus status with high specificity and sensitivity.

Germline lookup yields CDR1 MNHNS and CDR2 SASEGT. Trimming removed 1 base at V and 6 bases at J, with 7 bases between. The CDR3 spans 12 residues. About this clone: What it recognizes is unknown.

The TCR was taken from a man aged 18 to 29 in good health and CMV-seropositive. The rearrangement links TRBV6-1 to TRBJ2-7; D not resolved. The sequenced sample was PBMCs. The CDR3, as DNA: TGTGCCAGCAGTGAAGGGATCCTCGAGCAGTACTTC. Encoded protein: CASSEGILEQYF.